This note documents a single TCR beta chain sequence. Germline CDR1 reads SGHRS; CDR2 reads YFSETQ. The CDR3 has 14 amino acids. V was clipped by 4 bases and J by 3 bases; unmatched bases: 4. Sequenced by immunoSEQ multiplex PCR; TCRdb stores in-frame clones only, minus some. Seen here are about 380,000 clones, 85% observed once, and the top ten hold 3% to 4.5%. The sample originates from a study of blood T cell repertoires in COVID-19. The chain combines TRBV5-1 with TRBJ1-3; 7 bases line up with TRBD1. The sample taken for sequencing was peripheral blood. The origin of this receptor is a woman between 18 and 29 years old with acute or convalescent COVID-19. The DNA of the CDR3 is TGCGCCAGCAGCAACGACAGGGATGGAAACACCATATATTTT. It is translated as CASSNDRDGNTIYF.